Ten or more counts support the clone carrying this T cell receptor (beta chain). Then a second PCR, running about 6 to 12 cycles, was carried out with a sample-barcoded 5' primer and a J-beta primer mix. TCRdb reanalysed the 5' RACE reads using MiXCR and keeps one entry per CDR3 protein. Of 870,000 or so distinct CDR3 sequences in the sample, 29% were seen once. The length of the CDR3 is 14 residues. Germline-derived CDR1 and CDR2 are LNHNV and YYDKDF (reference sequence). V gave up 4 bases and J gave up 5 bases, with 15 bases separating them. The data were obtained in a study of blood T cells in healthy people across ages.

The specimen was blood. The J gene is TRBJ2-7, the V gene TRBV15; D is possibly TRBD1 (7 bases). The origin of this receptor is a woman older than 75 in good health. The CDR3: CATSTTGRTNEQYF. The DNA for the CDR3 is TGTGCCACCAGCACGACAGGGAGGACCAACGAGCAGTACTTC.